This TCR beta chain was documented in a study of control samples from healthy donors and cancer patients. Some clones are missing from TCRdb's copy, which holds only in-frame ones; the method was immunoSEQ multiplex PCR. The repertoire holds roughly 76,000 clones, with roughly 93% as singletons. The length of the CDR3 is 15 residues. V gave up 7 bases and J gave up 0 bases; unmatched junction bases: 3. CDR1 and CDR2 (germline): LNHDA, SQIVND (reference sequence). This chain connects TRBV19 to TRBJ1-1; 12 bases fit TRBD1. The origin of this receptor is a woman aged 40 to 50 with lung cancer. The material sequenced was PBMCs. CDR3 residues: CASKGDRGLNTEAFF. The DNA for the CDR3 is TGTGCCAGTAAAGGGGACAGGGGGCTGAACACTGAAGCTTTCTTT.